Presented here are 25 T cell receptor beta chains from one specimen sequenced in a study of blood T cell repertoires in COVID-19. Sequenced by immunoSEQ multiplex PCR; TCRdb stores in-frame clones only, minus some. Of 50,000 to 60,000 clones listed, about 83% were seen once; the top ten hold approximately 15%. The sequenced material came from peripheral blood. The receptors stem from a man in his forties with acute or convalescent COVID-19.

Only a few counts were recorded for this clone. J is TRBJ1-1 and V is TRBV27, with D unresolved. V gave up 4 bases and J gave up 4 bases, with 4 bases separating them. CDR1 is MNHEY, CDR2 SMNVEV, per germline (reference sequence). The CDR3 sequence is 11 residues long. The DNA of the CDR3 is TGTGCCAGCAGTTCAGTCACTGAAGCTTTCTTT. It translates to CASSSVTEAFF.

V and J are TRBV2 and TRBJ2-3, with a possible D match to TRBD2 (6 bases). Between the trimmed V and J ends, which lost 8 bases and 3 bases, there was a span of 12 bases. Per the germline V gene, CDR1 is SNHLY and CDR2 is FYNNEI. This CDR3 spans 13 amino acids. In DNA, the CDR3 is TGTGCCAGCGGGGGGAGCGTTACAGATACGCAGTATTTT. Protein: CASGGSVTDTQYF.

The V and J genes are TRBV7-8 and TRBJ1-5; D is undetermined. Germline assignment: CDR1 SGHVS and CDR2 FQNEAQ. V lost 2 bases and J 3 bases, leaving 14 bases between the germline ends. CDR3 length: 16 amino acids. The CDR3 DNA reads as TGTGCCAGCAGCTTATTGGGTGAGGGTGTCAATCAGCCCCAGCATTTT. Protein product: CASSLLGEGVNQPQHF.

The chain combines TRBV9 with TRBJ2-7; 7 bases are shared with TRBD1. Germline CDR1 SGDLS, CDR2 YYNGEE. This CDR3 is 13 amino acids long. V gave up 4 bases and J gave up 1 base; unmatched junction bases: 2. CDR3: CASSRDSSYEQYF. In nucleotides, the CDR3 is TGTGCCAGCAGCAGGGACAGTTCCTACGAGCAGTACTTC.

In its sample, this clone was seen once. The chain carries TRBV25-1 and TRBJ2-3; D is uncertain. Trimming cost V 4 bases and J 2 bases, with 13 bases left between them. This CDR3 has 15 amino acids. The germline gives CDR1 MGHDK, CDR2 SYGVNS. Here the CDR3 reads CASSAVTGFTDTQYF. As DNA, the CDR3 is TGTGCCAGCAGTGCGGTCACGGGTTTCACAGATACGCAGTATTTT.

The chain carries TRBV5-1 and TRBJ1-1, with 7 bases aligning to TRBD1. Looked up from germline, CDR1 is SGHRS and CDR2 is YFSETQ. V lost 7 bases and J lost 1; bases outside the gene matches: 7. The CDR3 runs to 14 residues. The CDR3 coding sequence is TGCGCCAGCGGCGAGGGGGCGGGGAACACTGAAGCTTTCTTT. Translated: CASGEGAGNTEAFF.

This sequence joins TRBV2 and TRBJ2-1, with 8 bases that match TRBD2. V trimming: 7 bases; J trimming: 4 bases; junction bases outside the gene matches: 15. CDR3 length equals 17 residues. Germline V CDR1 and CDR2: SNHLY, FYNNEI. The CDR3 coding sequence is TGTGCCAGCACTAGGGAGGGGACTAGAGCGAGTTACAATGAGCAGTTCTTC. It translates to CASTREGTRASYNEQFF.

This chain uses TRBV10-1 with TRBJ1-1; D is unclear. Germline V gene sequence: CDR1 WNHNN, CDR2 SYGVQD (reference sequence). Deletions cut 4 bases from V and 1 base from J, with 25 bases between. This CDR3 region has 19 residues. DNA for the CDR3: TGCGCCAGCAGTGGCCGGTTGGAGGGAAGGACTGGTCAGAACACTGAAGCTTTCTTT. Translating it yields CASSGRLEGRTGQNTEAFF.

The chain combines TRBV12-5 with TRBJ1-5; TRBD1 agrees at 9 bases. CDR3 length: 16 residues. Per germline, CDR1 LGHNT and CDR2 FRNRAP. The ends lost 4 bases at V and 7 bases at J; junction bases unmatched: 11. The CDR3 region is CASGSITGGRGQPQHF. The CDR3 nucleotides read TGTGCTAGTGGTTCGATTACAGGGGGCCGAGGGCAGCCCCAGCATTTT.

V gene TRBV6-5 combines with J gene TRBJ1-2; 9 bases match TRBD1. The CDR3 sequence is 14 residues long. CDR1 is MNHEY and CDR2 is SVGAGI in the germline V gene. V lost 5 bases to trimming and J lost 4 bases; unmatched junction nucleotides: 5. The CDR3 loop reads CASSTTGGGYGYTF. In DNA, the CDR3 is TGTGCCAGCAGTACGACAGGGGGTGGCTATGGCTACACCTTC.

The CDR3 protein is CASTKERGSYEQYF. As DNA, the CDR3 is TGTGCCAGCACCAAGGAGCGGGGGTCCTACGAGCAGTACTTC. The gene calls are TRBV11-2 and TRBJ2-7; 8 nucleotides match TRBD2. The ends lost 7 bases at V and 1 base at J; junction bases unmatched: 6. CDR3 length: 14 residues. In germline, CDR1 is SGHAT, CDR2 FQNNGV.

The J gene is TRBJ2-3, the V gene TRBV2, with 12 bases aligning to TRBD1. Germline CDR1 and CDR2: SNHLY and FYNNEI. The CDR3 is made up of 15 amino acids. The V gene end was trimmed by 4 bases and the J gene end by 6 bases; junction bases not matched to a gene: 5. Here the CDR3 reads CASSAGTGGPDTQYF. In nucleotides, the CDR3 is TGTGCCAGCAGTGCCGGGACAGGGGGCCCTGATACGCAGTATTTT.

V and J are TRBV19 and TRBJ1-2; TRBD1 aligns across 11 bases. V was pared by 6 bases and J by 2 bases, with 2 bases of the junction left unmatched. Germline CDR1 and CDR2: LNHDA and SQIVND (reference sequence). The CDR3 runs 14 residues. The DNA for the CDR3 is TGTGCCAGTAGAGGACAGGGGGCGAACTATGGCTACACCTTC. It codes for CASRGQGANYGYTF.

The chain combines TRBV7-6 with TRBJ2-1, with D perhaps TRBD2 (6 bases). CDR3 length: 12 residues. V gave up 2 bases and J gave up 15 bases, with 14 bases separating them. Germline-derived CDR1 and CDR2 are SGHVS and FNYEAQ. The CDR3 DNA is TGTGCCAGCAGCTTAACCCGGGAGATTTCGTTCTTC. Protein product: CASSLTREISFF.

CDR3 residues: CALTGQQNSPLHF. DNA for the CDR3: TGTGCCTTAACGGGACAGCAGAATTCACCCCTCCACTTT. This sequence joins TRBV30 and TRBJ1-6; TRBD1 agrees at 7 bases. The CDR3 totals 13 residues. The ends lost 7 bases at V and 7 bases at J; junction bases unmatched: 7. Germline V gene lookup returns CDR1 GTSNPN and CDR2 SVGIG (reference sequence).

The chain recombines TRBV7-8 with TRBJ2-2, with D perhaps TRBD2 (6 bases). The CDR3 sequence is 15 residues long. Germline V gene lookup returns CDR1 SGHVS and CDR2 FQNEAQ. V was clipped by 4 bases and J by 4 bases, with 13 bases between them. For the CDR3, the DNA is TGTGCCAGCAGCTCCCGGGACTTCCGCACCGGGGAGCTGTTTTTT. Translating it yields CASSSRDFRTGELFF. Filled out from reference TRBV7-8 and TRBJ2-2, the complete variable domain reads GAGVSQSPRYKVAKRGQDVALRCDPISGHVSLFWYQQALGQGPEFLTYFQNEAQLDKSGLPSDRFFAERPEGSVSTLKIQRTQQEDSAVYLCASSSRDFRTGELFFGEGSRLTVL.

The sample holds one count of this clone. The genes are TRBV6-5 and TRBJ1-5; 12 bases align to TRBD1. The CDR3 extends over 15 amino acids. Germline V lookup: CDR1 MNHEY, CDR2 SVGAGI. Trimming removed 9 bases from V and 3 bases from J; junction bases left unmatched: 6. CDR3 coding DNA: TGTGCCAGTATGGGACAGGGGGCGGTCAATCAGCCCCAGCATTTT. It is translated as CASMGQGAVNQPQHF.

The chain recombines TRBV12-5 with TRBJ1-5; 7 positions match TRBD1. Unmatched junction bases numbered 13, after V lost 5 bases and J lost 0 bases. The germline gives CDR1 LGHNT, CDR2 FRNRAP. The CDR3 runs to 18 residues. The chain's CDR3 is CASGPYEGQIHSNQPQHF. In nucleotides, the CDR3 is TGTGCTAGTGGTCCGTACGAGGGACAGATTCATAGCAATCAGCCCCAGCATTTT.

The chain carries TRBV5-5 and TRBJ2-1; 10 nucleotides line up with TRBD2. Germline V gene sequence: CDR1 SGHKS, CDR2 YYEKEE (reference sequence). The CDR3 is 15 amino acids. V lost 3 bases and J lost 10; bases outside the gene matches: 10. CDR3 residues: CASSSSGSRGEEQFF. The CDR3 DNA is TGTGCCAGCAGCTCTAGCGGGAGCCGGGGAGAAGAGCAGTTCTTC.

The chain employs TRBV5-1 and TRBJ2-1; D is unclear. Germline V gene data show CDR1 as SGHRS and CDR2 as YFSETQ. CDR3 length: 13 residues. Trimming removed 3 bases from V and 7 bases from J, with 11 bases in between. CDR3 in DNA: TGCGCCAGCAGCTCGAGATCTAAGAATGAGCAGTTCTTC. It yields the protein CASSSRSKNEQFF.

In this sample, this clone turned up once. The chain employs TRBV6-6 and TRBJ1-5; 8 positions match TRBD1. Trimming took 2 bases from V and 4 from J; bases not matched to a gene: 4. Germline V CDR1 and CDR2: MNHNY, SVGAGI (reference sequence). The CDR3 has 15 amino acids. The CDR3, as DNA: TGTGCCAGCAGTTACATTGGACAGGGTAATCAGCCCCAGCATTTT. Protein sequence: CASSYIGQGNQPQHF.

This sequence joins TRBV5-1 and TRBJ1-1; TRBD1 is a possible D gene (5 bases). Germline values: CDR1 SGHRS, CDR2 YFSETQ. V lost 4 bases and J lost 11, with 24 bases in between. This CDR3 comprises 15 residues. The CDR3 spells CASSATRVGREVAFF. CDR3 sequence (DNA): TGCGCCAGCAGCGCCACGAGGGTTGGCAGGGAGGTGGCTTTCTTT.

This chain's CDR3 is CASSWGRVDTEAFF. CDR3 bases: TGTGCCAGCAGCTGGGGCAGGGTAGACACTGAAGCTTTCTTT. The rearrangement uses TRBV7-9 and TRBJ1-1, with D perhaps TRBD1 (5 bases). The germline V gene encodes CDR1 SEHNR and CDR2 FQNEAQ (reference sequence). This CDR3 has 14 residues. Trimming shortened V by 4 bases and J by 3 bases, and 12 bases separated the two germline ends.

The count of this clone is one. This chain connects TRBV3-1 (or the pseudogene TRBV3-2) to TRBJ2-1, with TRBD1 matching 8 bases. V was clipped by 4 bases and J by 9 bases; unmatched bases: 11. Germline CDR1 LGHDT, CDR2 YNNKEL (reference sequence). CDR3 size: 15 residues. In DNA, the CDR3 is TGTGCCAGCAGCCTTGCGGACAGGGTAACGAGTGAGCAGTTCTTC. It translates to CASSLADRVTSEQFF.

The rearrangement links TRBV5-1 to TRBJ1-2; 10 bases fit TRBD1. The CDR3 sequence is 15 residues long. V was clipped by 0 bases and J by 7 bases; unmatched bases: 6. Looked up from germline, CDR1 is SGHRS and CDR2 is YFSETQ. CDR3 region: CASSLGDRGGSGYTF. The CDR3 bases are TGCGCCAGCAGCTTGGGGGACAGGGGCGGCTCTGGCTACACCTTC. The full variable domain, in which reference TRBV5-1 and TRBJ1-2 provide the parts outside the CDR3, is KAGVTQTPRYLIKTRGQQVTLSCSPISGHRSVSWYQQTPGQGLQFLFEYFSETQRNKGNFPGRFSGRQFSNSRSEMNVSTLELGDSALYLCASSLGDRGGSGYTFGSGTRLTVV.